One and the same sample provided the 30 T cell receptor beta chains below, sequenced in a study of T-cell reconstitution after alpha-beta-depleted transplantation in children. Unique molecular identifiers were used to barcode this TCRbeta library. TCRdb re-derived calls from the PCR reads in MiXCR, one entry per CDR3 protein. The data show fewer than 550,000 distinct CDR3 sequences, with about 16% seen just once and roughly 27% held by the top ten. The sample was PBMCs, mostly from graft donor cells, taken 360 days after TCRalphabeta/CD19-depleted stem cell transplant. These receptors all come from a boy in the first two years of life who had a stem cell transplant for Wiskott-Aldrich syndrome, so the T cells may come from the graft donor.

The chain links TRBV7-2 to TRBJ2-5; possibly TRBD1 for D (5 bases). V was pared by 5 bases and J by 5 bases, with 15 bases between. Germline CDR1 reads SGHTA; CDR2 reads FQGNSA. This CDR3 is built from 14 residues. In DNA form, the CDR3 reads TGTGCCAGCAGCACTCCTGGGGCGGCGGAGACCCAGTACTTC. Amino acids: CASSTPGAAETQYF.

This chain uses TRBV15 with TRBJ2-6; 8 positions match TRBD1. Unmatched junction bases numbered 10, after V lost 3 bases and J lost 0 bases. CDR1 is LNHNV and CDR2 is YYDKDF in the germline V gene (reference sequence). The CDR3 is 19 amino acids. The CDR3 loop is CATSRYRDRRSSGANVLTF. The CDR3 nucleotides are TGTGCCACCAGCAGGTACCGGGACAGGAGAAGCTCTGGGGCCAACGTCCTGACTTTC.

The V call is TRBV20-1, the J call TRBJ1-5; maybe TRBD1 (5 bases). Trimming pared 0 bases from V and 7 bases from J, leaving 13 bases between. The CDR3 spans 14 residues. Germline assignment: CDR1 DFQATT and CDR2 SNEGSKA (reference sequence). In DNA, the CDR3 is TGCAGTGCTAGAGATACGGGGGTCGGGCAGCCCCAGCATTTT. It is translated as CSARDTGVGQPQHF.

This clonotype was counted between two and nine times. The chain employs TRBV27 and TRBJ2-7, with D unclear. V dropped 0 bases and J dropped 6 bases, with 12 bases sitting between them. The germline CDR1 and CDR2 sequences are MNHEY and SMNVEV (reference sequence). The CDR3 runs to 14 residues. This CDR3 reads CASSLSILSGEQYF. Here the CDR3 DNA reads TGTGCCAGCAGTTTATCGATTCTTTCCGGCGAGCAGTACTTC.

This clonotype has a handful of counts. The chain recombines TRBV21-1 with TRBJ2-3; the tabulated D call, TRBD1, remains unverified against the DNA. TRBV21-1 is tagged as a pseudogene. This CDR3 region has 13 residues. In DNA form, the CDR3 reads TGTGCCAACCGAGAGGGGGTCACAGATACGCAGTATTTT. Translating it yields CANREGVTDTQYF.

This chain connects TRBV7-9 to TRBJ2-2; D is ambiguous. With 5 bases removed from V and 5 bases from J, the gap between germline ends came to 18 bases. This CDR3 is 16 amino acids long. CDR1 and CDR2 from the germline V gene are SEHNR and FQNEAQ (reference sequence). As DNA, the CDR3 is TGTGCCAGCAGCCGCAGGCGCGCGTTGGAAACCGGGGAGCTGTTTTTT. This sequence encodes CASSRRRALETGELFF.

This clonotype was seen ten or more times. The V gene is TRBV12-3 or TRBV12-4, the J gene TRBJ1-2, with D perhaps matching TRBD1 (5 bases). Trimming stripped 4 bases from V and 4 bases from J, with 10 bases between. CDR3 length: 13 amino acids. CDR3 DNA sequence: TGTGCCAGCAGTTCAGGGTTTGTCTATGGCTACACCTTC. The encoded protein is CASSSGFVYGYTF.

The chain has TRBV4-3 and TRBJ2-7, with a possible D match to TRBD1 (5 bases). The CDR3 extends over 15 amino acids. Per germline, CDR1 LGHNA and CDR2 YSLEER. V gave up 0 bases and J gave up 6 bases, with 15 bases separating them. The CDR3 region has the DNA TGCGCCAGCAGCCAAGATGAAGGGGTCGGCCGCGAGCAGTACTTC. Its translation: CASSQDEGVGREQYF.

The CDR3 protein is CASSYDRAFYGYTF. In nucleotides, the CDR3 is TGTGCCAGCAGTTACGACAGGGCCTTCTATGGCTACACCTTC. V gene TRBV6-5 combines with J gene TRBJ1-2; the match to TRBD1 covers 7 bases. The CDR3 covers 14 residues. Trimming removed 2 bases from V and 4 bases from J; junction bases left unmatched: 4. Looked up from germline, CDR1 is MNHEY and CDR2 is SVGAGI.

The gene calls are TRBV12-3 or TRBV12-4 and TRBJ1-1; D is undetermined. V was cut by 7 bases and J by 3 bases, with 12 bases left in between. CDR3 length: 13 residues. The DNA for the CDR3 is TGTGCCAGCAAAAAGAGATGGGACACTGAAGCTTTCTTT. Translating it yields CASKKRWDTEAFF.

The V call is TRBV29-1, the J call TRBJ2-7, with 8 positions matching TRBD1. With 5 bases clipped from V and 0 bases from J, the junction kept 3 bases outside the gene matches. The CDR3 runs 13 residues. Germline V gene lookup returns CDR1 SQVTM and CDR2 ANQGSEA. The CDR3 loop is CSVRTGNSYEQYF. The CDR3 nucleotides are TGCAGCGTTCGGACAGGGAACTCCTACGAGCAGTACTTC.

V and J are TRBV12-3 or TRBV12-4 and TRBJ1-6; TRBD1 might be the D (5 bases). V dropped 5 bases and J dropped 5 bases, with 13 bases sitting between them. This CDR3 region has 15 residues. The CDR3 is CASSPRGLNNSPLHF. Written as DNA, the CDR3 is TGTGCCAGCAGTCCAAGGGGCCTCAATAATTCACCCCTCCACTTT.

The V call is TRBV3-1, the J call TRBJ2-7, with 8 bases that match TRBD1. CDR3 length equals 14 residues. J lost 2 bases, V lost 1 base, and 1 base had no gene match. Germline lookup yields CDR1 LGHDT and CDR2 YNNKEL (reference sequence). The chain's CDR3 is CASSQGDRPYEQYF. The CDR3 region has the DNA TGTGCCAGCAGCCAAGGGGACAGGCCCTACGAGCAGTACTTC.

Only a few counts were recorded for this clonotype. The chain has TRBV4-1 and TRBJ2-3; D uncertain. In germline, CDR1 is MGHRA, CDR2 YSYEKL. The CDR3 runs 16 residues. Trimming took off 1 base at V and 1 base at J, with 12 bases between the two ends. In DNA, the CDR3 is TGCGCCAGCAGCCAAGTTCTTATTCGGGGCACAGATACGCAGTATTTT. This gives the protein CASSQVLIRGTDTQYF.

The sample holds a few counts of this clonotype. The chain employs TRBV5-1 and TRBJ2-2, with D perhaps given as TRBD1 or TRBD2 (5 bases each). The CDR3 consists of 14 residues. V was cut by 1 base and J by 6 bases, with 10 bases left in between. Germline V gene data show CDR1 as SGHRS and CDR2 as YFSETQ. CDR3 nucleotides: TGCGCCAGCAGCTTGCCGAGGGGCTCCGGGGAGCTGTTTTTT. Its protein is CASSLPRGSGELFF.

The chain has TRBV12-3 or TRBV12-4 and TRBJ2-1; perhaps D is TRBD1 or TRBD2 (6 bases each). The CDR3 runs to 15 residues. V lost 5 bases and J 3 bases, leaving 14 bases between the germline ends. In DNA form, the CDR3 reads TGTGCCAGCAGTCCCCGAGGGGGGATCTACAATGAGCAGTTCTTC. The encoded protein is CASSPRGGIYNEQFF.

This clonotype was found a few times. The rearrangement links TRBV15 to TRBJ2-7; tentatively, D is TRBD1 (5 bases). This CDR3 contains 15 residues. V lost 1 base to trimming and J lost 3 bases, with 13 bases between them. Germline CDR1 LNHNV, CDR2 YYDKDF (reference sequence). CDR3 DNA: TGTGCCACCAGCAGAGCCCCCCAGGGCTTCTACGAGCAGTACTTC. Translation gives CATSRAPQGFYEQYF. Drawing the rest from reference TRBV15 and TRBJ2-7, the complete variable domain is DAMVIQNPRYQVTQFGKPVTLSCSQTLNHNVMYWYQQKSSQAPKLLFHYYDKDFNNEADTPDNFQSRRPNTSFCFLDIRSPGLGDTAMYLCATSRAPQGFYEQYFGPGTRLTVT.

Only a few counts were recorded for this clonotype. V usage is TRBV6-2 or TRBV6-3 and J usage is TRBJ2-1, with D tentatively TRBD2 (6 bases). V was shortened by 8 bases and J by 5 bases, with 22 bases between the two germline ends. Germline V gives CDR1 MNHEY, CDR2 SVGEGT. The CDR3 sequence is 16 residues long. The CDR3, as DNA: TGTGCCAGCGCGTTACTAGCCGCCGTAAAGAACAATGAGCAGTTCTTC. This codes for CASALLAAVKNNEQFF.

The rearrangement links TRBV6-1 to TRBJ2-2; no firm D call. The germline V gene has CDR1 MNHNS and CDR2 SASEGT. Trimming pared 5 bases from V and 2 bases from J, leaving 9 bases between. This CDR3 is built from 14 residues. The DNA of the CDR3 is TGTGCCAGCAGTCAATACGACAACACCGGGGAGCTGTTTTTT. This sequence encodes CASSQYDNTGELFF.

The chain uses TRBV11-2 and TRBJ2-2; D call uncertain. V was shortened by 5 bases and J by 6 bases, with 19 bases between the two germline ends. CDR1 is SGHAT and CDR2 is FQNNGV in the germline V gene. The CDR3 has 16 residues. CDR3 nucleotide sequence: TGTGCCAGCAGCCAACCCGGCGACCGACCACCCGGGGAGCTGTTTTTT. Protein product: CASSQPGDRPPGELFF.

CDR3 nucleotide sequence: TGTGCCAGCATTACAGGGGTTTGGAACACCGGGGAGCTGTTTTTT. This codes for CASITGVWNTGELFF. The chain uses TRBV6-5 and TRBJ2-2; 7 nucleotides match TRBD1. Germline V gene data show CDR1 as MNHEY and CDR2 as SVGAGI. The CDR3 runs to 15 residues. V trimming: 7 bases; J trimming: 1 base; junction bases outside the gene matches: 6.

This clonotype appeared a few times. V and J are TRBV7-9 and TRBJ2-7; D is tentatively TRBD1 or TRBD2 (5 bases each). This CDR3 comprises 15 residues. Per the germline V gene, CDR1 is SEHNR and CDR2 is FQNEAQ (reference sequence). The V and J ends lost 3 bases and 0 bases respectively, with 12 bases between them. CDR3 loop: CASSFRGASSYEQYF. DNA of the CDR3: TGTGCCAGCAGCTTCCGAGGGGCCAGCTCCTACGAGCAGTACTTC.

This clonotype was picked up many times. This chain uses TRBV18 with TRBJ2-3; possibly TRBD2 for D (6 bases). CDR1 is KGHSH and CDR2 is LQKENI in the germline V gene. The V end lost 8 bases, the J end lost 6 bases, and 12 bases lay between the germline ends. This CDR3 is built from 12 residues. CDR3: CASSPLADTQYF. The CDR3 nucleotides are TGTGCCAGCAGTCCCCTAGCGGATACGCAGTATTTT.

This clonotype was seen a handful of times. This may come from a read error, since a much larger clone is one base off. The V call is TRBV5-4, the J call TRBJ2-7; D gene uncertain. V was shortened by 0 bases and J by 2 bases, with 6 bases between the two germline ends. Germline V gene lookup returns CDR1 SGHNT and CDR2 YYREEE (reference sequence). The CDR3 contains 13 residues. CDR3 sequence reads: CASSLDSAYEQYF. CDR3 sequence (DNA): TGTGCCAGCAGCTTGGACAGCGCCTACGAGCAGTACTTC.

This clonotype was seen repeatedly, ten times or more. This chain uses TRBV12-3 or TRBV12-4 with TRBJ2-7; D remains ambiguous. The ends were cut back, 3 bases at V and 7 bases at J, with 7 bases in the middle. This CDR3 region has 11 residues. The CDR3 DNA follows: TGTGCCAGCAGTTTTCGGGCTGAGCAGTACTTC. It specifies CASSFRAEQYF.

The gene calls are TRBV24-1 and TRBJ2-1, with D possibly matching TRBD2 (6 bases). This CDR3 spans 17 amino acids. The V and J ends lost 4 bases and 0 bases respectively, with 15 bases between them. Germline values: CDR1 KGHDR, CDR2 SFDVKD. CDR3 sequence (DNA): TGTGCCACCAGTGAAGCTAGCGCCCCAAGCTCCTACAATGAGCAGTTCTTC. The encoded protein is CATSEASAPSSYNEQFF.

This clonotype was seen many times. Germline is not matched at one junction end, which may reflect a read error. The chain links TRBV7-9 to TRBJ2-5; D is unclear. This CDR3 is built from 8 residues. Germline values: CDR1 SEHNR, CDR2 FQNEAQ (reference sequence). The chain's CDR3 is CASSPRNF. The CDR3 nucleotides read TGTGCCAGCAGCCCGCGGAACTTC.

V usage is TRBV3-1 and J usage is TRBJ2-7; 9 nucleotides agree with TRBD1. This CDR3 comprises 15 residues. The germline V gene encodes CDR1 LGHDT and CDR2 YNNKEL (reference sequence). V lost 4 bases to trimming and J lost 4 bases; unmatched junction nucleotides: 8. The CDR3 is CASSPAGQGTYEQYF. CDR3 DNA: TGTGCCAGCAGCCCCGCGGGACAGGGAACTTACGAGCAGTACTTC.

The chain is built from TRBV20-1 and TRBJ1-5; TRBD1 matches at 8 bases. This CDR3 has 13 residues. CDR1 is DFQATT and CDR2 is SNEGSKA in the germline V gene (reference sequence). V gave up 5 bases and J gave up 5 bases; unmatched junction bases: 5. This chain's CDR3 is CSACQGADQPQHF. CDR3 nucleotides: TGCAGTGCTTGTCAGGGGGCGGATCAGCCCCAGCATTTT.

The chain is built from TRBV18 and TRBJ2-2; TRBD1 or TRBD2 may be the D gene (7 bases each). Deletions cut 1 base from V and 0 bases from J, with 21 bases between. Germline V gives CDR1 KGHSH, CDR2 LQKENI. The CDR3 totals 20 residues. CDR3 sequence: CASSPRPTGTTRANTGELFF. The DNA for the CDR3 is TGTGCCAGCTCACCACGGCCGACAGGGACTACCCGCGCGAACACCGGGGAGCTGTTTTTT.